A single TCR beta chain is shown here with its context. This entry comes from a study of blood T cell repertoires in COVID-19. For the study at large: COVID-19 samples from acute and convalescent phases originated in the United States, Italy and Spain.

Methods used by the authors: Estimation of nucleated cell counts relied on the amplification of reference gene primers. TCRdb's table, derived via immunoSEQ multiplex PCR, lists solely in-frame clones and lacks some. For V, J and clone size, that table is used; D and trimming come from the DNA. The table includes 150,000 to 200,000 clones, roughly 87% detected once. V lost 3 bases to trimming and J lost 5 bases; unmatched junction nucleotides: 5. The CDR3 consists of 15 residues. Germline values: CDR1 SGHTA, CDR2 FQGTGA. The gene calls are TRBV7-3 and TRBJ2-2; 8 positions agree with TRBD2. Sequenced sample: peripheral blood. This sequence was found in a man aged 60 to 75 with active or convalescent COVID-19. CDR3 loop: CASSFSGGGTGELFF. The CDR3, as DNA: TGTGCCAGCAGCTTCAGCGGGGGTGGGACCGGGGAGCTGTTTTTT.